This T cell receptor (beta chain) was recorded in a study of blood T cell repertoires in COVID-19. Measured with immunoSEQ multiplex PCR; TCRdb has only the in-frame clones, and not every one. This table has roughly 200,000 clones, around 79% appearing once. Trimming took 6 bases from V and 3 from J, leaving 17 bases between them. This CDR3 is built from 15 residues. Germline loops: CDR1 SGHRS, CDR2 YFSETQ. The source of this sequence is a woman aged 40 to 50 with COVID-19, enrolled during active disease. The J gene is TRBJ2-3, the V gene TRBV5-1; no clear D. Sample: peripheral blood. The DNA for the CDR3 is TGCGCCAGCACCCCAACAGCTGAAACAACAGATACGCAGTATTTT. This codes for CASTPTAETTDTQYF.